A selection of T cell receptor beta chains follows, all from one sample in a study of PD-L1 blockade in urothelial cancer. The data were produced by immunoSEQ multiplex PCR, yet TCRdb's version contains in-frame clones alone and is incomplete. The repertoire holds about 63,000 clones, with about four fifths as singletons. Sequencing used PBMCs, obtained around atezolizumab (anti-PD-L1) treatment. The receptors shown here come from a man between 65 and 85 years old with urothelial cancer. Both conserved end residues are part of each CDR3. The order of the fields is D gene, V gene, J gene, clone size, CDR3 DNA, CDR3 protein. D genes are given only for firm matches. Clone size, where shown, is once, few, many, or a class for clones that have expanded.

NA	TRBV11-2	TRBJ2-1	NA	TGTGCCAGCAGCCCCACCCCCGGGTCGTACAATGAGCAGTTCTTC	CASSPTPGSYNEQFF
TRBD2	TRBV10-3	TRBJ2-3	once	TGTGCCATCAGTGGACTAGCGGCCACAGATACGCAGTATTTT	CAISGLAATDTQYF
NA	TRBV28	TRBJ2-2	few	TGTGCCAGCAGCCAGGGTACCGGGGAGCTGTTTTTT	CASSQGTGELFF
NA	TRBV5-1	TRBJ2-1	NA	TGCGCCAGCAGCTTGGCGGAGAGCTCCTACAATGAGCAGTTCTTC	CASSLAESSYNEQFF
TRBD1	TRBV19	TRBJ1-5	many	TGTGCCAGTAGTATTAGGACAGGGAGTAGCAATCAGCCCCAGCATTTT	CASSIRTGSSNQPQHF
TRBD2	TRBV6-1	TRBJ2-7	NA	TGTGCCAGCAGTGAGGCCCCCGGGGGGGGCTACGAGCAGTACTTC	CASSEAPGGGYEQYF
TRBD2	TRBV18	TRBJ2-1	NA	TGTGCCAGCTCACCTAGGGGACTAGCGGGAGGGTTCCTGTTCTTC	CASSPRGLAGGFLFF
TRBD2	TRBV7-2	TRBJ2-7	NA	TGTGCCAGCAGCTTAGTGGGGGGAGGGTCCTACGAGCAGTACTTC	CASSLVGGGSYEQYF
TRBD1	TRBV11-3	TRBJ2-5	few	TGTGCCAGCAGGGCCGGGACAGAAGAGACCCAGTACTTC	CASRAGTEETQYF
TRBD2	TRBV5-4	TRBJ2-3	NA	TGTGCCAGCAGCTTGGAGCCACTAGCGGGGGCCCGGGGAGATACGCAGTATTTT	CASSLEPLAGARGDTQYF
NA	TRBV2	TRBJ1-1	few	TGTGCCAGCGGGTGGGCAGTGACAACTGAAGCTTTCTTT	CASGWAVTTEAFF
TRBD1	TRBV19	TRBJ1-2	NA	TGTGCCAGTAATGACAGGGGGGATGGCTACACCTTC	CASNDRGDGYTF
NA	TRBV7-3	TRBJ2-2	many	TGTGCCAGCAGAGATCAGGAGAACACCGGGGAGCTGTTTTTT	CASRDQENTGELFF
NA	TRBV2	TRBJ1-5	NA	TGTGCCAGCAATGCCGGGGGGCGGGAGCAGCCCCAGCATTTT	CASNAGGREQPQHF
NA	TRBV6-6	TRBJ2-4	NA	TGTGCCAGCACCCTCGTGGGGCGTACCAAAAACATTCAGTACTTC	CASTLVGRTKNIQYF
TRBD1	TRBV7-3	TRBJ1-2	NA	TGTGCCAGCAGCTTAAATGGGGGGGACAGGGCTAGTGGCTACACCTTC	CASSLNGGDRASGYTF
NA	TRBV7-8	TRBJ2-5	NA	TGTGCCAGCAGCTTACTCAGCGACTACATCCAAGAGACCCAGTACTTC	CASSLLSDYIQETQYF
TRBD1	TRBV6-1	TRBJ1-1	once	TGTGCCAGCAGTGAAACCCCGGGACAGTTGAACACTGAAGCTTTCTTT	CASSETPGQLNTEAFF
NA	TRBV2	TRBJ1-5	NA	TGTGCCAGCCGGCACAGGGCTGGAGTCAATCAGCCCCAGCATTTT	CASRHRAGVNQPQHF
TRBD1	TRBV12-5	TRBJ2-5	NA	TGTGCTAGTGGCGGGACAGGGGGAAGAGAGACCCAGTACTTC	CASGGTGGRETQYF
NA	TRBV19	TRBJ2-3	NA	TGTGCCAGTAGTATGTTCCCAGCGGCGAGCACAGATACGCAGTATTTT	CASSMFPAASTDTQYF
NA	TRBV11-3	TRBJ2-3	NA	TGTGCCAGCAGCTTCCGGGACTCGCGCACAGATACGCAGTATTTT	CASSFRDSRTDTQYF
TRBD1	TRBV6-5	TRBJ1-5	NA	TGTGCCAGCAGTTTTGGACAGGGCAATCAGCCCCAGCATTTT	CASSFGQGNQPQHF
NA	TRBV9	TRBJ2-5	few	TGTGCCAGCAGCGTAGAGGATAGCGCGTGGGAGACCCAGTACTTC	CASSVEDSAWETQYF
TRBD1	TRBV19	TRBJ2-2	NA	TGTGCCAGTAGTCAATACAACAGGGGGCGCGACACCGGGGAGCTGTTTTTT	CASSQYNRGRDTGELFF
NA	TRBV19	TRBJ1-3	NA	TGTGCCAGTAGTTGGGGGGGGTCGCTGGGAAACACCATATATTTT	CASSWGGSLGNTIYF
TRBD1	TRBV5-1	TRBJ1-1	NA	TGCGCCAGCAGCTTGGCCGGACAGGGGACCACTGAAGCTTTCTTT	CASSLAGQGTTEAFF
NA	TRBV19	TRBJ1-1	few	TGTGCCAGTAGTATTACAGGCATGAACACTGAAGCTTTCTTT	CASSITGMNTEAFF
NA	TRBV5-4	TRBJ2-7	NA	TGTGCCAGCAGCTCGGGACAGGGAAGTAGCGGGATCAGGTCCTACGAGCAGTACTTC	CASSSGQGSSGIRSYEQYF
TRBD2	TRBV11-2	TRBJ2-3	NA	TGTGCCAGCAGCGTAGGACTAGTGGCAGATACGCAGTATTTT	CASSVGLVADTQYF
NA	TRBV11-2	TRBJ2-7	few	TGTGCCAGCAGCCCCCCGGGTAGCACGTACGAGCAGTACTTC	CASSPPGSTYEQYF
TRBD1	TRBV5-1	TRBJ2-1	NA	TGCGCCAGCAGCGACCGGGACAGGGGGCGGGGTGAGCAGTTCTTC	CASSDRDRGRGEQFF
TRBD1	TRBV5-1	TRBJ1-1	NA	TGCGCCAGCAGCTTGGGACAGGGGGCGGGGGATACTGAAGCTTTCTTT	CASSLGQGAGDTEAFF
TRBD1	TRBV18	TRBJ2-1	once	TGTGCCAGCTCACCCCGGGACAGTAACAATGAGCAGTTCTTC	CASSPRDSNNEQFF
NA	TRBV4-3	TRBJ1-2	NA	TGCGCCAGCAGCCCCCATCCAGGCCAGGCTAACTATGGCTACACCTTC	CASSPHPGQANYGYTF
TRBD1	TRBV7-9	TRBJ2-2	NA	TGTGCCAGCAGCTTAACAGGGGCGACCACCGGGGAGCTGTTTTTT	CASSLTGATTGELFF
NA	TRBV29-1	TRBJ2-3	NA	TGCAGTCACGGGTCTAGCACAGATACGCAGTATTTT	CSHGSSTDTQYF
TRBD1	TRBV29-1	TRBJ1-1	NA	TGCAGCGTTCTACGGACAGGGAAGCCCCCTGAAGCTTTCTTT	CSVLRTGKPPEAFF
TRBD1	TRBV5-1	TRBJ1-1	NA	TGCGCCAGCAGCTTGCCAGGGGGCGACACTGAAGCTTTCTTT	CASSLPGGDTEAFF
TRBD1	TRBV11-2	TRBJ2-2	NA	TGTGCCAGCAGCTTAGACAGGGGGCAGATCACCGGGGAGCTGTTTTTT	CASSLDRGQITGELFF
TRBD1	TRBV19	TRBJ1-4	NA	TGTGCCAGTAGCACTTGGGACAGCCCGAAGGAGGCAACTAATGAAAAACTGTTTTTT	CASSTWDSPKEATNEKLFF
NA	TRBV6-1	TRBJ1-3	NA	TGTGCCGGAGGCCCTGGTGGGGCTGGAAACACCATATATTTT	CAGGPGGAGNTIYF
NA	TRBV27	TRBJ1-1	NA	TGTGCCAGCAGCCTCGGCGGGGGCTGGGACACTGAAGCTTTCTTT	CASSLGGGWDTEAFF
NA	TRBV29-1	TRBJ1-1	NA	TGCAGCGCCGGGGGTAGCAGGAACACTGAAGCTTTCTTT	CSAGGSRNTEAFF
NA	TRBV6-1	TRBJ1-1	few	TGTGCCAGCACTGAGGCGGCTGAAGCTTTCTTT	CASTEAAEAFF
TRBD2	TRBV7-8	TRBJ2-5	NA	TGTGCCAGCAGCTTAGGGGGGCGGGAGGTAGAGACCCAGTACTTC	CASSLGGREVETQYF